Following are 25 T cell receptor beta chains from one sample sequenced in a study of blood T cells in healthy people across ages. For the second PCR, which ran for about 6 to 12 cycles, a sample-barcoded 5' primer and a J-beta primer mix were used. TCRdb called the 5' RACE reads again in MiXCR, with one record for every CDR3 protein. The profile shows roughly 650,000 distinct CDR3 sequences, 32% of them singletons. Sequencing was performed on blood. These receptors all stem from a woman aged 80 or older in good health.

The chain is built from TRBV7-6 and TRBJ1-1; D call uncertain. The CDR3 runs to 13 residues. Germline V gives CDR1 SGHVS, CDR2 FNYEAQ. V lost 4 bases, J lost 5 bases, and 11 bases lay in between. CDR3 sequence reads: CASSSRPGTEAFF. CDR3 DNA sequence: TGTGCCAGCAGCTCCAGGCCGGGGACTGAAGCTTTCTTT.

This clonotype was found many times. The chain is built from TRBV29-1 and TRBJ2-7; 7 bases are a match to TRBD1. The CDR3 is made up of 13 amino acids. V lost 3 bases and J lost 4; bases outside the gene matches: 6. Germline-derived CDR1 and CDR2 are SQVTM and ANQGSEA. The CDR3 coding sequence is TGCAGCGTTGAGCGTGAACAGGGGTACGAGCAGTACTTC. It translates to CSVEREQGYEQYF.

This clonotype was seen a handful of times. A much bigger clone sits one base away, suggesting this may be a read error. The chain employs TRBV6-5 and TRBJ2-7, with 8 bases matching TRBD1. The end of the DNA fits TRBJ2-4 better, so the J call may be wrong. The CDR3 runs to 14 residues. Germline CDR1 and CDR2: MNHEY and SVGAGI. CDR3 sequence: CASRPGQGCNIQYF. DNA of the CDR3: TGTGCCAGCAGACCAGGACAGGGTTGCAACATTCAGTACTTC.

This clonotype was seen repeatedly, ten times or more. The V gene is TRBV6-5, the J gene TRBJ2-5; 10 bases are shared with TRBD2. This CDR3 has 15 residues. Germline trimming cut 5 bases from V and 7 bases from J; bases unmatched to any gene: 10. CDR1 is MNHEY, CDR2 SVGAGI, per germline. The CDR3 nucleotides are TGTGCCAGCAGTAGGGGTAGCGGGGGGCCTGGGACCCAGTACTTC. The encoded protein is CASSRGSGGPGTQYF.

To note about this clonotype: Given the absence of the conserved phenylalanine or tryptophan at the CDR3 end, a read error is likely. Here the CDR3 DNA reads TGTGCCTGGAGTGTGCGAGGAGGCAATCAGCCCCAGCATGTT. Its translation: CAWSVRGGNQPQHV. The genes are TRBV30 and TRBJ1-5, with no clear D. In germline, CDR1 is GTSNPN, CDR2 SVGIG (reference sequence). Trimming took 0 bases from V and 2 from J, leaving 8 bases between them. CDR3 length: 14 residues.

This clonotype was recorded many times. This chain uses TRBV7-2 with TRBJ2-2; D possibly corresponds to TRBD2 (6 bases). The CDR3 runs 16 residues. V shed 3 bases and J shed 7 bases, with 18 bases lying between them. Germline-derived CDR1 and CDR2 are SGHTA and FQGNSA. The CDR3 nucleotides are TGTGCCAGCAGCTTTCTGGGGTTGGGACTCGGCGGGGAGCTGTTTTTT. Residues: CASSFLGLGLGGELFF.

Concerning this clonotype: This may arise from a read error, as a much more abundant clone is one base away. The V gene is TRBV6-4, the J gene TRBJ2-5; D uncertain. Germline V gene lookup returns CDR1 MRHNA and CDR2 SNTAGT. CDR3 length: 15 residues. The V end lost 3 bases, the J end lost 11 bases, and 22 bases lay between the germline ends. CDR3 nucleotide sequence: TGTGCCAGCAGTGATTGGGCAGGAGCGTACAATGAGCAGTACTTC. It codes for CASSDWAGAYNEQYF.

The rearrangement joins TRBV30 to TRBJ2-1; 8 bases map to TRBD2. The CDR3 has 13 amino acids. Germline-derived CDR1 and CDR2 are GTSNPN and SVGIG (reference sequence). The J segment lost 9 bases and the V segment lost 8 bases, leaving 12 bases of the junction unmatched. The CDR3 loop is CARVGRGGSEQFF. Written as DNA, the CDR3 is TGTGCCCGCGTAGGACGGGGGGGCAGTGAGCAGTTCTTC.

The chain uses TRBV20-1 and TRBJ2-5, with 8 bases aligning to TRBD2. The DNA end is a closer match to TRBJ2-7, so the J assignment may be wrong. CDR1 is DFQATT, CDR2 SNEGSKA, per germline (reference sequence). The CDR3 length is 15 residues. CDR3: CSAAIGRGGPYEQYF. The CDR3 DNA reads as TGCAGTGCTGCCATTGGACGGGGGGGGCCATACGAGCAGTACTTC.

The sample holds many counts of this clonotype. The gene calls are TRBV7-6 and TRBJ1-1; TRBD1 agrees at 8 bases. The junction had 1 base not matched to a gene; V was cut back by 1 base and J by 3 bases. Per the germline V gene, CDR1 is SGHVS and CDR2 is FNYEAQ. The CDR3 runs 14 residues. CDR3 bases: TGTGCCAGCAGCTTAGGACAGGGGCACACTGAAGCTTTCTTT. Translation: CASSLGQGHTEAFF.

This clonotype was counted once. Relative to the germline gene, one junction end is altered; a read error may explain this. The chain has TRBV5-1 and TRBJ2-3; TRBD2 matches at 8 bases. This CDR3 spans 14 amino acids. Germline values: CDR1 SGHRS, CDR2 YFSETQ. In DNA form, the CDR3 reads TGCGCCAACAGCTGGACTAGCCCCACAGGTACGCAGTATTTT. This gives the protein CANSWTSPTGTQYF.

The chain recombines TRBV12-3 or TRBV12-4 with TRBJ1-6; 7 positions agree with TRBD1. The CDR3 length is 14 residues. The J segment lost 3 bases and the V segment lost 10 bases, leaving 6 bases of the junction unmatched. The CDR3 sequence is CATKGTDYNSPLHF. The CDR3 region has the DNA TGTGCCACCAAAGGGACAGACTATAATTCACCCCTCCACTTT.

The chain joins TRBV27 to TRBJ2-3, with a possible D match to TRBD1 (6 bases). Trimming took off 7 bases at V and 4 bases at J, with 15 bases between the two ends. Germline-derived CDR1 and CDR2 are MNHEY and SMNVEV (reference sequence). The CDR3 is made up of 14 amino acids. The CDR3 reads CASMLGAGPDTQYF. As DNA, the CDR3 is TGTGCCAGCATGCTGGGGGCCGGACCAGATACGCAGTATTTT.

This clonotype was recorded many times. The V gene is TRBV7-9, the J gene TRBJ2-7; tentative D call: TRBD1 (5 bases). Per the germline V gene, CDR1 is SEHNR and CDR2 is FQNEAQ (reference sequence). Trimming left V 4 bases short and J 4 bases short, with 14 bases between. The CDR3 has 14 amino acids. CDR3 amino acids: CASSSSGLDYEQYF. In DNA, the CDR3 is TGTGCCAGCAGCTCTTCAGGGCTAGATTACGAGCAGTACTTC.

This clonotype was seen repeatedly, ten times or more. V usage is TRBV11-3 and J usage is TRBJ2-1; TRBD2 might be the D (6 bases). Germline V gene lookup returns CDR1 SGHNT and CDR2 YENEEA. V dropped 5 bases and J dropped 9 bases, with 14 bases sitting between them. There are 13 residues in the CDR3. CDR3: CASSPRRGLEQFF. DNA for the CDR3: TGTGCCAGCAGCCCACGGAGGGGTCTTGAGCAGTTCTTC.

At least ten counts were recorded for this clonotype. As DNA, the CDR3 is TGTGCCAGCACCCCGGGGCAGGGGATTTACAATGAGCAGTTCTTC. Encoded protein: CASTPGQGIYNEQFF. The V call is TRBV5-4, the J call TRBJ2-1; perhaps TRBD1 as D (6 bases). The CDR3 contains 15 residues. The V gene lost 6 bases and the J gene lost 4 bases, with 17 bases spanning the gap. Germline CDR1 is SGHNT and CDR2 is YYREEE (reference sequence).

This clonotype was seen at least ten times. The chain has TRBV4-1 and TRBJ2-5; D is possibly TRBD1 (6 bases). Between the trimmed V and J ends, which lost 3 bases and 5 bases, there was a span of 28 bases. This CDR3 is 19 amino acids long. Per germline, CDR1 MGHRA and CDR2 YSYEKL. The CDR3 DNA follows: TGCGCCAGCAGCCATCGGGGCAGGGGTATGCTGGGGACAAGGGAGACCCAGTACTTC. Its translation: CASSHRGRGMLGTRETQYF.

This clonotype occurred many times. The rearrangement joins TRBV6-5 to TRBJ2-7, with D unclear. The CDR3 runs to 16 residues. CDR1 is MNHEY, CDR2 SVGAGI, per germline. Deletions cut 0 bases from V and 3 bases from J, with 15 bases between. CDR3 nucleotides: TGTGCCAGCAGTTACTCGTCAGCTAGTCCCCGCTACGAGCAGTACTTC. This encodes CASSYSSASPRYEQYF.

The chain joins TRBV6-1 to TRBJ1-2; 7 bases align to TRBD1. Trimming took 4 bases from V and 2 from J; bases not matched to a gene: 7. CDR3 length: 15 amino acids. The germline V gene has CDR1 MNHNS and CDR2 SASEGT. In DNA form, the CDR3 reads TGTGCCAGCAGTGGGGGACAGTTGGAAAACTATGGCTACACCTTC. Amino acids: CASSGGQLENYGYTF.

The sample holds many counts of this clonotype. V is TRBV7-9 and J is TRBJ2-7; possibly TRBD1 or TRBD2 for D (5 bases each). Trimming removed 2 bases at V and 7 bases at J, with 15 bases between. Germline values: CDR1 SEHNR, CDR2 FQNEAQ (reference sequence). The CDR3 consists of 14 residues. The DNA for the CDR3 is TGTGCCAGCAGCTTATCACACCCAGGGAGAGAGCAGTACTTC. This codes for CASSLSHPGREQYF. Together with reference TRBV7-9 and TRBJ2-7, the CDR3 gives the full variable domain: DTGVSQNPRHKITKRGQNVTFRCDPISEHNRLYWYRQTLGQGPEFLTYFQNEAQLEKSRLLSDRFSAERPKGSFSTLEIQRTEQGDSAMYLCASSLSHPGREQYFGPGTRLTVT.

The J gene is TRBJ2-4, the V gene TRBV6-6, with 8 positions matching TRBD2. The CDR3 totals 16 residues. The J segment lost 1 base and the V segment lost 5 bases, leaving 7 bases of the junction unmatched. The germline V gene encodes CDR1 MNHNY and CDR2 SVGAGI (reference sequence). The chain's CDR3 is CASSRGGLGAKNIQYF. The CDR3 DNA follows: TGTGCCAGCAGTCGCGGGGGGCTTGGGGCCAAAAACATTCAGTACTTC.

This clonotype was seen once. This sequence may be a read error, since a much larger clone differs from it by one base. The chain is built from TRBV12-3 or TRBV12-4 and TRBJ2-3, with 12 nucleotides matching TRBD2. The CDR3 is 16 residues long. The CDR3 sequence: CASSLTSGGNADAQYF. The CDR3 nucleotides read TGTGCCAGCAGCCTCACTAGCGGGGGGAACGCAGATGCGCAGTATTTT.

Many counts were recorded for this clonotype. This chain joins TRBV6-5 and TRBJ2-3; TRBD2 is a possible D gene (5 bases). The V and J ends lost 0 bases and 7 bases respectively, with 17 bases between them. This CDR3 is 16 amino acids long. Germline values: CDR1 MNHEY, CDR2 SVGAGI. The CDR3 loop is CASSYSRGSQSNTQYF. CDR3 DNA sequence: TGTGCCAGCAGTTACTCACGGGGTTCCCAATCGAATACGCAGTATTTT.

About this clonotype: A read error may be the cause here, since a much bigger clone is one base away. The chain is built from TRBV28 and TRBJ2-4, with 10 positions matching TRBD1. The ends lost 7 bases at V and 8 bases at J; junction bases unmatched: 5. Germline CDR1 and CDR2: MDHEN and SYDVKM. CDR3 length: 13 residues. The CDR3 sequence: CASKSGQGYIQYF. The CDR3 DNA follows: TGTGCCAGCAAGTCGGGACAGGGGTACATTCAGTACTTC.

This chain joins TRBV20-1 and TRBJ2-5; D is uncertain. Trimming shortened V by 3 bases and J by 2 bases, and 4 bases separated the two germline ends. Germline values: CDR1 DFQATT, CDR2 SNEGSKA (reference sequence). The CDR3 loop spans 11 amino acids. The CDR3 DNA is TGCAGTGCTAGTCATCAAGAGACCCAGTACTTC. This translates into CSASHQETQYF.